The 14 T cell receptor beta chains presented below share a single source sample, sequenced in a study of blood T cell repertoires in COVID-19. Clones were sequenced by immunoSEQ multiplex PCR, and TCRdb holds only the in-frame ones, with some missing. The sample comprises approximately 170,000 clones, around 88% of which are singletons, and about 3.6% rests with the top ten. Sequencing used PBMCs or T cells enriched from blood (not recorded which). These receptors all come from a woman aged 45-60 years in a cohort exposed to, infected with or recovered from COVID-19 (not recorded which).

This clone occurred a few times. In DNA form, the CDR3 reads TGTGCCAGCATAGAACAGGGGTATGGCTACACCTTC. It encodes CASIEQGYGYTF. The chain uses TRBV2 and TRBJ1-2; 7 bases are shared with TRBD1. CDR3 length equals 12 residues. The V segment lost 7 bases and the J segment 5 bases; nucleotides outside the gene matches: 4. The germline gives CDR1 SNHLY, CDR2 FYNNEI.

The J gene is TRBJ2-2, the V gene TRBV29-1; 9 bases are a match to TRBD2. V dropped 6 bases and J dropped 6; count of bases not matched to a gene: 11. This CDR3 contains 15 residues. Germline V CDR1 and CDR2: SQVTM, ANQGSEA. DNA for the CDR3: TGCAGCGTGGAATTAGCGGGAGACGCCCCCGGGGAGCTGTTTTTT. This sequence encodes CSVELAGDAPGELFF.

The chain employs TRBV28 and TRBJ2-5; D call uncertain. The CDR3 loop spans 14 amino acids. Looked up from germline, CDR1 is MDHEN and CDR2 is SYDVKM. The V end was cut by 3 bases, the J end by 3 bases, with 11 bases between. In nucleotides, the CDR3 is TGTGCCAGCAGTTTCCCCCCCGAGGAAGAGACCCAGTACTTC. Amino acid sequence: CASSFPPEEETQYF.

This clone was counted a few times. V gene TRBV27 combines with J gene TRBJ1-6, with a tentative D call TRBD1 (5 bases). The V end lost 4 bases, the J end lost 10 bases, and 14 bases lay between the germline ends. Looked up from germline, CDR1 is MNHEY and CDR2 is SMNVEV (reference sequence). The CDR3 extends over 14 amino acids. The CDR3 sequence: CASSSPTGRSPLHF. DNA of the CDR3: TGTGCCAGCAGTTCCCCAACAGGAAGGTCACCCCTCCACTTT.

The rearrangement joins TRBV7-8 to TRBJ2-2; 10 bases map to TRBD1. Per germline, CDR1 SGHVS and CDR2 FQNEAQ. Trimming at V came to 5 bases and at J to 5 bases, leaving 8 bases not matched to a gene. CDR3 length: 16 amino acids. For the CDR3, the DNA is TGTGCCAGCAGCCCCGATCGGACAGGGGGGACCGGGGAGCTGTTTTTT. Translating it yields CASSPDRTGGTGELFF.

The rearrangement links TRBV9 to TRBJ1-5, with D possibly TRBD1 on 6 matching bases. The CDR3 covers 14 residues. Germline CDR1 SGDLS, CDR2 YYNGEE. Trimming shortened V by 3 bases and J by 3 bases, and 10 bases separated the two germline ends. Written as DNA, the CDR3 is TGTGCCAGCAGCGAGGGGGAGACCAATCAGCCCCAGCATTTT. Its translation: CASSEGETNQPQHF.

The rearrangement links TRBV6-5 to TRBJ1-1; 8 bases are shared with TRBD1. V was pared by 6 bases and J by 6 bases, with 12 bases of the junction left unmatched. The length of the CDR3 is 15 residues. Germline lookup yields CDR1 MNHEY and CDR2 SVGAGI. The CDR3 spells CASRPLGQGEAEAFF. As DNA, the CDR3 is TGTGCCAGCAGACCCCTAGGACAGGGTGAAGCTGAAGCTTTCTTT.

V gene TRBV11-1 combines with J gene TRBJ2-3; 12 bases map to TRBD2. Germline trimming cut 5 bases from V and 5 bases from J; bases unmatched to any gene: 8. The CDR3 spans 16 residues. In germline, CDR1 is SGHAT, CDR2 FQDESV (reference sequence). The CDR3 DNA is TGTGCCAGCAGCCCTCGGACTAGCGGGAATGGAGATACGCAGTATTTT. Translating it yields CASSPRTSGNGDTQYF.

This chain links TRBV5-1 with TRBJ2-3; 9 bases fit TRBD1. V gave up 4 bases and J gave up 4 bases; unmatched junction bases: 10. The CDR3 consists of 16 residues. Per the germline V gene, CDR1 is SGHRS and CDR2 is YFSETQ. The CDR3 nucleotides are TGCGCCAGCAGCCCAGGGACAGGGCGGAGCGCAGATACGCAGTATTTT. Amino acid sequence: CASSPGTGRSADTQYF. Looking up the rest from reference TRBV5-1 and TRBJ2-3 gives the full variable domain: KAGVTQTPRYLIKTRGQQVTLSCSPISGHRSVSWYQQTPGQGLQFLFEYFSETQRNKGNFPGRFSGRQFSNSRSEMNVSTLELGDSALYLCASSPGTGRSADTQYFGPGTRLTVL.

The count of this clone is one. This chain joins TRBV24-1 and TRBJ2-3; D might be TRBD2 (6 bases). Germline CDR1 reads KGHDR; CDR2 reads SFDVKD. The CDR3 runs to 15 residues. With 1 base removed from V and 5 bases from J, the gap between germline ends came to 12 bases. The CDR3 DNA follows: TGTGCCACCAGTGATTTTGCGGTCGGGGGAGATACGCAGTATTTT. Translation gives CATSDFAVGGDTQYF.

The sample holds a few counts of this clone. V gene TRBV6-5 combines with J gene TRBJ2-3; the D gene is possibly TRBD2 (6 bases). The germline V gene has CDR1 MNHEY and CDR2 SVGAGI. V was clipped by 8 bases and J by 0 bases, with 15 bases between them. The CDR3 sequence is 15 residues long. Written as DNA, the CDR3 is TGTGCCAGCGGGTCCGGCGGGGCTAGCACAGATACGCAGTATTTT. Its translation is CASGSGGASTDTQYF.

A single count supports this clone. The rearrangement joins TRBV5-4 to TRBJ2-3, with TRBD2 identical over 14 bases. This CDR3 has 19 amino acids. Germline assignment: CDR1 SGHNT and CDR2 YYREEE (reference sequence). Unmatched junction bases numbered 11, after V lost 1 base and J lost 4 bases. In DNA, the CDR3 is TGTGCCAGCAGCTTGCCTTCACCGGGACTAGCGGGAGTCGCAGATACGCAGTATTTT. It encodes CASSLPSPGLAGVADTQYF.

The genes are TRBV30 and TRBJ1-1; D is perhaps TRBD1 (6 bases). CDR1 is GTSNPN and CDR2 is SVGIG in the germline V gene (reference sequence). V lost 1 base, J lost 4 bases, and 10 bases lay in between. CDR3 size: 13 residues. CDR3 loop: CAWSEYRATEAFF. CDR3 coding DNA: TGTGCCTGGAGTGAATACAGGGCCACTGAAGCTTTCTTT.

This chain joins TRBV25-1 and TRBJ2-3, with D unresolved. Germline assignment: CDR1 MGHDK and CDR2 SYGVNS. The length of the CDR3 is 13 residues. V dropped 4 bases and J dropped 8 bases, with 13 bases sitting between them. The CDR3 region has the DNA TGTGCCAGCAGTGCCCCCCCTATTGGTACGCAGTATTTT. It codes for CASSAPPIGTQYF. The full variable domain, with the rest looked up from reference TRBV25-1 and TRBJ2-3, is EADIYQTPRYLVIGTGKKITLECSQTMGHDKMYWYQQDPGMELHLIHYSYGVNSTEKGDLSSESTVSRIRTEHFPLTLESARPSHTSQYLCASSAPPIGTQYFGPGTRLTVL.